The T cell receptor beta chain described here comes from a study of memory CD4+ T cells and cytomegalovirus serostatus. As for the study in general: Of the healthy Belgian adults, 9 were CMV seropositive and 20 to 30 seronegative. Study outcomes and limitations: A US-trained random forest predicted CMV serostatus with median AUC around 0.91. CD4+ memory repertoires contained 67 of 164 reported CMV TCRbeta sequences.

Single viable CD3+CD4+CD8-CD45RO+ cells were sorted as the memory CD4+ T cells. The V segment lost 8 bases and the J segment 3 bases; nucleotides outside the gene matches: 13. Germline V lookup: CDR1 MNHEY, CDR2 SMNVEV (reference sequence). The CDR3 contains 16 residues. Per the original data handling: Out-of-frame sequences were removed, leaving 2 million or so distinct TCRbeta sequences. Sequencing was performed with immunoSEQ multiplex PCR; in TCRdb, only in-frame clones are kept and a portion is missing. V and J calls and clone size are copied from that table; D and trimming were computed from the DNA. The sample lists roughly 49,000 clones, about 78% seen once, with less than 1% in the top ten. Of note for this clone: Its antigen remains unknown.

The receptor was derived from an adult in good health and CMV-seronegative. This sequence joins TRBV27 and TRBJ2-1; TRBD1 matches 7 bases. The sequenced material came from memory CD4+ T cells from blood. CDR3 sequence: CASSNPYRGRYNEQFF. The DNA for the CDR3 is TGTGCCAGCTCCAACCCTTACAGGGGCCGCTACAATGAGCAGTTCTTC.